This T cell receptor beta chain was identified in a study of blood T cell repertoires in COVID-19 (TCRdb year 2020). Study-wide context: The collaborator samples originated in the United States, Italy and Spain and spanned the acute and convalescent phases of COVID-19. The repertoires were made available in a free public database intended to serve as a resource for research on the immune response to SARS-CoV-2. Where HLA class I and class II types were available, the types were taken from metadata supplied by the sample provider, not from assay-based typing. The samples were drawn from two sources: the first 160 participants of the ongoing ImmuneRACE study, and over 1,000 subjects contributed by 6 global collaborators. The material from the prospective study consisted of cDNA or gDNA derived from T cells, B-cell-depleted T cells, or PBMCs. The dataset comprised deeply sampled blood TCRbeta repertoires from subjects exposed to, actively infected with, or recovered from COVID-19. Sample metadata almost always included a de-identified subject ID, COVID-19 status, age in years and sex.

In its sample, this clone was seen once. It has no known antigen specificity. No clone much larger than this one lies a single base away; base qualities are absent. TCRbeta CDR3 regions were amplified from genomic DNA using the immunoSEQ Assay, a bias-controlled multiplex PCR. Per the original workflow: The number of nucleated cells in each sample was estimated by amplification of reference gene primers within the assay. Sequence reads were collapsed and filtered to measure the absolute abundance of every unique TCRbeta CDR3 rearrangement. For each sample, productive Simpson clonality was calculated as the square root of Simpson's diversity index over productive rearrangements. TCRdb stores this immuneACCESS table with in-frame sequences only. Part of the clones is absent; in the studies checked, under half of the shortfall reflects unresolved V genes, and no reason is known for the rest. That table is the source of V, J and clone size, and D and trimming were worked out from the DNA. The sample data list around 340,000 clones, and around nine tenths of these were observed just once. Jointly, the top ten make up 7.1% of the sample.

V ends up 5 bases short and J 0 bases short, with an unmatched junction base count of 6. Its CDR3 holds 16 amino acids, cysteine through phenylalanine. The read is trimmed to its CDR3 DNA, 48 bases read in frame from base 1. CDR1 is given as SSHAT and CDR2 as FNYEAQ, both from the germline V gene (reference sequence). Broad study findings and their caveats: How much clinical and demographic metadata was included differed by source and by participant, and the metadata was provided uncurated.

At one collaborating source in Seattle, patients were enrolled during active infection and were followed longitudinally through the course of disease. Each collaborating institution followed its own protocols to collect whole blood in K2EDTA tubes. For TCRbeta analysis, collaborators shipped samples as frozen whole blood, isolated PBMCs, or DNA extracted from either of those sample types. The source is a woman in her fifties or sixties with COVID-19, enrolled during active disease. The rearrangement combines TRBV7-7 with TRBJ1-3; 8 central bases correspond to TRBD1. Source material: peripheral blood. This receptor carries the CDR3 CASSIPGTGSGNTIYF. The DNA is TGTGCCAGCAGCATCCCCGGGACAGGCTCTGGAAACACCATATATTTT.